This passage covers 15 T cell receptor beta chains from one sample sequenced in a study of T cell repertoires in cytomegalovirus infection. TCRdb used MiXCR to reprocess the reads, holding one entry per CDR3 protein. The sample carries hundreds of thousands of distinct CDR3 sequences, approximately 24% recorded once. The sequencing input was CD8+ T cells from PBMCs. These receptors originate from a human donor in good health (CMV status not recorded). Some clones in this sample may be carry-over from other donors' samples.

The sample holds many counts of this clonotype. The rearrangement uses TRBV7-8 and TRBJ2-1; 9 bases line up with TRBD1. From germline, CDR1 is SGHVS and CDR2 FQNEAQ. The J segment lost 15 bases and the V segment lost 4 bases, leaving 7 bases of the junction unmatched. This CDR3 contains 12 residues. CDR3 sequence: CASSSTRDRVFF. The CDR3, as DNA: TGTGCCAGCAGCTCCACCCGGGACAGGGTGTTCTTC.

The gene calls are TRBV7-6 and TRBJ2-2; D is unclear. The CDR3 length is 13 residues. Germline CDR1 is SGHVS and CDR2 is FNYEAQ. V was pared by 6 bases and J by 5 bases, with 10 bases between. The CDR3 region is CASRPLRTGELFF. The CDR3 coding sequence is TGTGCCAGCAGACCACTGAGAACCGGGGAGCTGTTTTTT.

This clonotype was detected many times. The chain employs TRBV28 and TRBJ1-6; the D gene is possibly TRBD1 (5 bases). The ends were cut back, 9 bases at V and 5 bases at J, with 23 bases in the middle. The germline V gene has CDR1 MDHEN and CDR2 SYDVKM. This CDR3 has 17 residues. CDR3 sequence reads: CAREFMTVLGHNSPLHF. The DNA of the CDR3 is TGTGCCAGGGAGTTTATGACCGTCCTGGGGCATAATTCACCCCTCCACTTT.

The chain is built from TRBV6-1 and TRBJ1-4; 9 bases match TRBD1. Germline-derived CDR1 and CDR2 are MNHNS and SASEGT. This CDR3 comprises 16 residues. The trim removed 5 bases at V and 8 bases at J, leaving 12 bases unmatched. The CDR3 DNA sequence: TGTGCCAGCAGTTCTTACAGGGGGCGCTTTCGGGAAAAACTGTTTTTT. Its protein is CASSSYRGRFREKLFF.

This clonotype was recorded a few times. The rearrangement joins TRBV28 to TRBJ2-5; 9 nucleotides agree with TRBD2. V was pared by 5 bases and J by 5 bases, with 6 bases of the junction left unmatched. Germline V CDR1 and CDR2: MDHEN, SYDVKM. The CDR3 consists of 14 residues. CDR3 sequence: CASSVRAGGETQYF. The DNA of the CDR3 is TGTGCCAGCAGTGTCAGGGCGGGGGGGGAGACCCAGTACTTC.

About this clonotype itself: A junction boundary mismatches the germline segment, possibly from a read error. The chain recombines TRBV19 with TRBJ2-6, with D possibly TRBD1 on 5 matching bases. The CDR3 spans 15 residues. The germline V gene encodes CDR1 LNHDA and CDR2 SQIVND (reference sequence). This chain's CDR3 is CASSIYASGADVLTF. The CDR3 region has the DNA TGTGCCAGTAGTATTTACGCCTCTGGGGCCGACGTCCTGACTTTC.

This clonotype was detected many times. The chain is built from TRBV7-2 and TRBJ1-2; tentative D call: TRBD1 (5 bases). Germline V CDR1 and CDR2: SGHTA, FQGNSA. V dropped 4 bases and J dropped 3 bases, with 12 bases sitting between them. The length of the CDR3 is 14 residues. CDR3 in amino acids: CASSWGSTDYGYTF. For the CDR3, the DNA is TGTGCCAGCAGCTGGGGGAGTACGGACTATGGCTACACCTTC.

The V gene is TRBV5-5, the J gene TRBJ2-7; a weak D match, TRBD1 (5 bases). Per germline, CDR1 SGHKS and CDR2 YYEKEE (reference sequence). The CDR3 covers 14 residues. V was pared by 3 bases and J by 0 bases, with 10 bases between. The DNA of the CDR3 is TGTGCCAGCAGCTCGTCCGACAGCTCCTACGAGCAGTACTTC. Encoded protein: CASSSSDSSYEQYF.

This clonotype was recorded a few times. V gene TRBV4-1 combines with J gene TRBJ2-7; 9 bases are a match to TRBD1. V dropped 3 bases and J dropped 6; count of bases not matched to a gene: 6. Per the germline V gene, CDR1 is MGHRA and CDR2 is YSYEKL. CDR3 size: 14 residues. The CDR3 coding sequence is TGCGCCAGCAGCCACGGACAGGGGATAGGCGAGCAGTACTTC. Protein product: CASSHGQGIGEQYF.

In its sample, this clonotype was seen a few times. The rearrangement uses TRBV12-3 or TRBV12-4 and TRBJ2-1; a possible D gene is TRBD2 (6 bases). The V end was cut by 6 bases, the J end by 1 base, with 13 bases between. CDR3 length: 15 residues. CDR3 nucleotides: TGTGCCAGCAGAGCCGGGGGTAGGTCCTACAATGAGCAGTTCTTC. It encodes CASRAGGRSYNEQFF.

This chain uses TRBV12-5 with TRBJ1-1; unclear D gene. This CDR3 contains 11 residues. Germline assignment: CDR1 LGHNT and CDR2 FRNRAP. The ends were cut back, 6 bases at V and 6 bases at J, with 8 bases in the middle. CDR3 protein: CASGGGPEAFF. CDR3 nucleotide sequence: TGTGCTAGTGGCGGAGGGCCTGAAGCTTTCTTT.

The chain couples TRBV2 to TRBJ2-3; a weak D match, TRBD2 (5 bases). V was clipped by 7 bases and J by 11 bases, with 22 bases between them. This CDR3 is built from 14 residues. Germline V CDR1 and CDR2: SNHLY, FYNNEI. CDR3 coding DNA: TGTGCCAGCATTGATCGGGCTAAGGTACGGGGGCAGTATTTT. Amino acid sequence: CASIDRAKVRGQYF.

This clonotype was seen ten or more times. V gene TRBV7-2 combines with J gene TRBJ1-2, with 7 bases fitting TRBD1. The ends lost 0 bases at V and 6 bases at J; junction bases unmatched: 7. This CDR3 contains 15 residues. Germline-derived CDR1 and CDR2 are SGHTA and FQGNSA. CDR3 sequence: CASSLAERDRDGYTF. The CDR3 coding sequence is TGTGCCAGCAGCTTAGCGGAGAGAGACAGGGATGGCTACACCTTC.

The chain is built from TRBV7-9 and TRBJ2-2; 13 positions match TRBD2. CDR1 SEHNR and CDR2 FQNEAQ come from the germline V gene (reference sequence). There are 16 residues in the CDR3. The junction had 5 bases not matched to a gene; V was cut back by 6 bases and J by 4 bases. CDR3 sequence: CASRAGTSGATGELFF. As DNA, the CDR3 is TGTGCCAGCAGGGCCGGGACTAGCGGGGCCACCGGGGAGCTGTTTTTT.

There are many counts of this clonotype. V gene TRBV20-1 combines with J gene TRBJ2-2; D uncertain. The CDR3 consists of 11 residues. Trimming shortened V by 0 bases and J by 8 bases, and 4 bases separated the two germline ends. Germline values: CDR1 DFQATT, CDR2 SNEGSKA (reference sequence). The CDR3 DNA reads TGCAGTGCTAGAGATGAAGGGGAGCTGTTTTTT. Translation: CSARDEGELFF.